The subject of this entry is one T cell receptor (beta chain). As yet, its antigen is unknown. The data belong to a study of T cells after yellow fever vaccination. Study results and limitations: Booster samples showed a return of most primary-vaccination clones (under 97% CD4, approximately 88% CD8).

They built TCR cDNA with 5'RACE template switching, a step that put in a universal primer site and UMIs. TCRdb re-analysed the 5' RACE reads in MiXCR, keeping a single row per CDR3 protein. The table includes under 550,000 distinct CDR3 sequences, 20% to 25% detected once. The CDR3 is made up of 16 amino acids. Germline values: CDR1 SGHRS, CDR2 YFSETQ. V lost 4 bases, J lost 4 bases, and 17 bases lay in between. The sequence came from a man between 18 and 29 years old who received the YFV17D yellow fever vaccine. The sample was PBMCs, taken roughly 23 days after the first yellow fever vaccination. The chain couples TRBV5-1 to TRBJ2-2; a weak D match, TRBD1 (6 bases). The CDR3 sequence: CASSVHRETLTGELFF. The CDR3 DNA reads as TGCGCCAGCAGCGTGCACAGGGAGACCCTCACCGGGGAGCTGTTTTTT.